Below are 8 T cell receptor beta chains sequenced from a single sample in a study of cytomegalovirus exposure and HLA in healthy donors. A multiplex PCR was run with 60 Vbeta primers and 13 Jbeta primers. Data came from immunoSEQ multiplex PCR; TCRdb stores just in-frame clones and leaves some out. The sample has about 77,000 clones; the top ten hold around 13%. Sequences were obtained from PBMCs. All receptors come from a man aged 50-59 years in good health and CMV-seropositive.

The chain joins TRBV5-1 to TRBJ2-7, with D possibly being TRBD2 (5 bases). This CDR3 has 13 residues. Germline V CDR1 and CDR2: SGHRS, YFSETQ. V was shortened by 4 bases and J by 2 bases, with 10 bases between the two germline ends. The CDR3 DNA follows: TGCGCCAGCAGCCGAGGGATAGCCTACGAGCAGTACGTC. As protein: CASSRGIAYEQYV.

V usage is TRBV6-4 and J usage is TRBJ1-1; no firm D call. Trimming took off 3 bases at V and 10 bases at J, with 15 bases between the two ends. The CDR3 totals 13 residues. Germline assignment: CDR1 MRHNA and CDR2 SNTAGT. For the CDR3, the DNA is TGTGCCAGCAGTGAGGAGTTCGAGAGCCCAGCTTTCTTT. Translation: CASSEEFESPAFF.

The CDR3 reads CSARPGKQYF. Here the CDR3 DNA reads TGCAGTGCTCGCCCGGGTAAGCAGTATTTT. The chain uses TRBV20-1 and TRBJ2-3, with unresolved D. The V gene's germline CDR1 is DFQATT and CDR2 SNEGSKA (reference sequence). Trimming shortened V by 5 bases and J by 11 bases, and 11 bases separated the two germline ends. The CDR3 loop spans 10 amino acids.

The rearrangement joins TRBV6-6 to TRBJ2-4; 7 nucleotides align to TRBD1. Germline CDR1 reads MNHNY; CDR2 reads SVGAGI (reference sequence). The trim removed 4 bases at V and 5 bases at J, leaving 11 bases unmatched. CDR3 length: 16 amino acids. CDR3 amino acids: CASSSPKTGWENIQYF. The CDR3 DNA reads TGTGCCAGCAGTTCCCCCAAGACAGGGTGGGAAAACATTCAGTACTTC.

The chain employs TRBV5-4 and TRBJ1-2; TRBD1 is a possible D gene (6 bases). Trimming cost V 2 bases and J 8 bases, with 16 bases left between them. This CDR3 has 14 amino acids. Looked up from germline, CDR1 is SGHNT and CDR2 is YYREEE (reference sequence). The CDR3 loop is CASSFPAGEGGYTF. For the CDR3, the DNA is TGTGCCAGCAGCTTTCCCGCAGGGGAAGGCGGCTACACCTTC.

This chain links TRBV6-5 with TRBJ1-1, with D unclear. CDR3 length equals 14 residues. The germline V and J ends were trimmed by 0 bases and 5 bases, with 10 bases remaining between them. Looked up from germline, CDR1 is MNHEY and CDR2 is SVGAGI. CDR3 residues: CASSYSLVGTEAFF. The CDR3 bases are TGTGCCAGCAGTTACTCGCTGGTCGGGACTGAAGCTTTCTTT.

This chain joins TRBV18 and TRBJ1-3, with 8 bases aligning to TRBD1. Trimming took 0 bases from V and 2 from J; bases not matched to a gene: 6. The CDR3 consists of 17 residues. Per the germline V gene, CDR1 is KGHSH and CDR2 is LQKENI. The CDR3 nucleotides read TGTGCCAGCTCACCACCGGAGGGACAGGACACTGGAAACACCATATATTTT. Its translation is CASSPPEGQDTGNTIYF.

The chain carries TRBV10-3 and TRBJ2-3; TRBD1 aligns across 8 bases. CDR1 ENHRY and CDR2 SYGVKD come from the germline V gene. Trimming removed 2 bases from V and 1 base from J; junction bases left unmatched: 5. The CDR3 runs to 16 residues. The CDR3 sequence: CAISEDWGQGTDTQYF. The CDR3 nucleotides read TGTGCCATCAGTGAGGATTGGGGACAGGGCACAGATACGCAGTATTTT.